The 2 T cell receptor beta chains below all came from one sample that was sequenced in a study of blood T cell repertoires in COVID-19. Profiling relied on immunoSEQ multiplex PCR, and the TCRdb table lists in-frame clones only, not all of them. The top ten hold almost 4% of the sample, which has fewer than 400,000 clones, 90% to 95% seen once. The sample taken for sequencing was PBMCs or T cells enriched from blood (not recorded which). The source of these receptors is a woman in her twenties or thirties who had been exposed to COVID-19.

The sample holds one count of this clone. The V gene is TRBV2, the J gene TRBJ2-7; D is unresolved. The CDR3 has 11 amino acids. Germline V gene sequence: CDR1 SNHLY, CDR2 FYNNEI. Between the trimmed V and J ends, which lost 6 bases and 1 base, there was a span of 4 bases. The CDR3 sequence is CASSQSYEQYF. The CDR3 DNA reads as TGTGCCAGCAGCCAATCCTACGAGCAGTACTTC.

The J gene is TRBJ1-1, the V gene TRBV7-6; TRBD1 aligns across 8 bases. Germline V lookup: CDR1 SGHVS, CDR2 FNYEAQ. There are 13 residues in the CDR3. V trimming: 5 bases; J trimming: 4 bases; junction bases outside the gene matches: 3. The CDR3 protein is CASSTGGPTEAFF. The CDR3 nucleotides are TGTGCCAGCAGCACAGGGGGACCCACTGAAGCTTTCTTT.